A selection of T cell receptor beta chains follows, all from one sample in a study of identical twins. A single record per CDR3 protein comes from TCRdb applying MiXCR to the 5' RACE reads. The profile shows 310,000 or so distinct CDR3 sequences, more than 6.5% of them singletons. The sample was also reused in another study, on yellow fever vaccine responses in identical twins.

The sequenced sample consisted of memory (CD45RO+) T cells sorted from blood. All receptors derive from a woman younger than 30 in good health. The CDR3 runs from the conserved cysteine through the conserved F or W. D genes are given only for firm matches. Rows give clone size only sometimes, using once, few, many, or a class for an expanded clone.

CDR3nt,CDR3aa,v_gene,d_gene,abundance,j_gene
TGCAGTGCATCTACTAGCGGGGACTACAATGAGCAGTTCTTC,CSASTSGDYNEQFF,TRBV20-1,TRBD2,.,TRBJ2-1
TGCAGTGCGCCGAATCCCGGCCCCGGCGGACTAGCGGCCAATGAGCAGTTCTTC,CSAPNPGPGGLAANEQFF,TRBV20-1,TRBD2,.,TRBJ2-1
TGCGCCAGCAGCTCAGGGGGCGCGTGGACTGAAGCTTTCTTT,CASSSGGAWTEAFF,TRBV5-1,TRBD1,many,TRBJ1-1
TGTGCCAGTAGTAGGTCGGCGCAGGGAAATCAGCCCCAGCATTTT,CASSRSAQGNQPQHF,TRBV19,.,few,TRBJ1-5
TGTGCCAGCAGCCAAGATCCTAGCGGGAAGAGCACAGATACGCAGTATTTT,CASSQDPSGKSTDTQYF,TRBV3-1,TRBD2,few,TRBJ2-3
TGTGCCAGCAGCTTAATAACAGGGGAGTATTTT,CASSLITGEYF,TRBV7-9,TRBD1,.,TRBJ2-3
TGTGCCAGCAGCTCGGGACAGCTCAGCTCCTACAATGAGCAGTTCTTC,CASSSGQLSSYNEQFF,TRBV9,TRBD1,few,TRBJ2-1
TGTGCCAGCAGCGTAGATGGGCGGGGGCGATTAAATTCACCCCTCCACTTT,CASSVDGRGRLNSPLHF,TRBV9,.,.,TRBJ1-6
TGTGCCAGCAGCTATAGCGGGAGCTCCTACAATGAGCAGTTCTTC,CASSYSGSSYNEQFF,TRBV6-5,TRBD2,many,TRBJ2-1
TGTGCCAGCAGCCACGGCCGCTATACCTCCTTATCTGGAAACACCATATATTTT,CASSHGRYTSLSGNTIYF,TRBV7-2,.,many,TRBJ1-3
TGTGCCATCAGAAACAGGGAGGGGGATACGCAGTATTTT,CAIRNREGDTQYF,TRBV10-3,.,few,TRBJ2-3
TGCAGTGCTCCGCGGACAGGGGGAAGCACAGATACGCAGTATTTT,CSAPRTGGSTDTQYF,TRBV20-1,TRBD1,.,TRBJ2-3
TGTGCCAGCAGCCAAGCTTACCGCCGGGGGACCACAGATACGCAGTATTTT,CASSQAYRRGTTDTQYF,TRBV14,.,.,TRBJ2-3
TGCAGTGCCGTCGGAGACCGAGGACGCGGCGAGCAGTACTTC,CSAVGDRGRGEQYF,TRBV20-1,.,.,TRBJ2-7
TGCAGCCTCTCAGGGTACAATGAGCAGTTCTTC,CSLSGYNEQFF,TRBV29-1,.,many,TRBJ2-1
TGCGCCAGCAGCACCTCTAGCGGTAGCTCCTACAATGAGCAGTTCTTC,CASSTSSGSSYNEQFF,TRBV5-1,TRBD2,few,TRBJ2-1
TGTGCCACCAGTGAGTCAACGATCCCCTACGAGCAGTACTTC,CATSESTIPYEQYF,TRBV24-1,.,many,TRBJ2-7
TGTGCCAGCAGCCAAGATCGAAGGAGCAATCAGCCCCAGCATTTT,CASSQDRRSNQPQHF,TRBV4-2,.,many,TRBJ1-5
TGCAGTGCTAAGACCCTATCGATAGGGGGCTATGGCTACACCTTC,CSAKTLSIGGYGYTF,TRBV20-1,.,.,TRBJ1-2
TGTGCCAGCAGCTTCGGGACTCTTGGCTACACCTTC,CASSFGTLGYTF,TRBV7-9,.,many,TRBJ1-2
TGTGCCAGCACCCAACTAGCGGGGGGGCCGGATGCAGATACGCAGTATTTT,CASTQLAGGPDADTQYF,TRBV27,TRBD2,.,TRBJ2-3
TGTGCCAGCAGTGTATTGGGGACAGGGGACTACAATGAGCAGTTCTTC,CASSVLGTGDYNEQFF,TRBV6-4,TRBD1,few,TRBJ2-1
TGCGCCAGCAGCTTCGGGGGCGGGACAGGGGGAGAGACCCAGTACTTC,CASSFGGGTGGETQYF,TRBV5-1,TRBD1,.,TRBJ2-5
TGTGCCAGCTCACCCCTTATTCCGGGACTAGCCACAGATACGCAGTATTTT,CASSPLIPGLATDTQYF,TRBV18,TRBD2,.,TRBJ2-3
TGTGCCAGCAGCTGGGACGGGGCGGGGGCGAAGAATGAGCAGTTCTTC,CASSWDGAGAKNEQFF,TRBV7-9,.,few,TRBJ2-1
TGTGCCAGCAGTGAAATAGCAGATAGCAATCAGCCCCAGCATTTT,CASSEIADSNQPQHF,TRBV25-1,.,many,TRBJ1-5
TGTGCCAGCACCTTTAAGACTAGCGGGGGGGTGGGCGGAGAGACCCAGTACTTC,CASTFKTSGGVGGETQYF,TRBV6-1,TRBD2,few,TRBJ2-5
TGCAGTGCTAGAGATGACAGTGTTACCACTGAAGCTTTCTTT,CSARDDSVTTEAFF,TRBV20-1,.,many,TRBJ1-1
TGTGCCAGCAGGCCCGGTGGGGGGGACACCGGGGAGCTGTTTTTT,CASRPGGGDTGELFF,TRBV3-1,TRBD2,many,TRBJ2-2
TGTGCCAGCAGAGGGACAGGGGGCTACTATGGCTACACCTTC,CASRGTGGYYGYTF,TRBV12-3/TRBV12-4,TRBD1,many,TRBJ1-2
TGTGCCAGCAGGCTAGGAGACCTAAGGACCCAGTACTTC,CASRLGDLRTQYF,TRBV7-8,.,many,TRBJ2-5
TGTGCCAGCTCACCACCGACCCAGCTCTATGGCTACACCTTC,CASSPPTQLYGYTF,TRBV18,.,few,TRBJ1-2
TGTGCCAGCACGGGGAGGGGGCGATATGAGCAGTTCTTC,CASTGRGRYEQFF,TRBV28,.,many,TRBJ2-1
TGCGCCAGCAGCTCCGGGACAGGGGGCGCGCAGAACACCGGGGAGCTGTTTTTT,CASSSGTGGAQNTGELFF,TRBV5-1,TRBD1,many,TRBJ2-2
TGTGCCAGCAGTCCCACAACCGGGACGGTGGAGACCCAGTACTTC,CASSPTTGTVETQYF,TRBV6-1,.,.,TRBJ2-5
TGTGCCAGCAGCTTTATGGGGGGAGTGACCGGGGAGCTGTTTTTT,CASSFMGGVTGELFF,TRBV11-3,.,.,TRBJ2-2
TGTGCCAGCAGTTTTATGTCTTCACCCCTCCACTTT,CASSFMSSPLHF,TRBV28,.,.,TRBJ1-6
TGTGCCAGCAGCCAAGAAGGGGGGCTGGCAAACAATGAGCAGTTCTTC,CASSQEGGLANNEQFF,TRBV3-1,.,few,TRBJ2-1
TGTGCCAGCAGTGAAGCTTCCCGGCTAGATAAAAACATTCAGTACTTC,CASSEASRLDKNIQYF,TRBV2,.,few,TRBJ2-4
TGTGCCAGCAGTGAAGCCCAGGACTATCTTTCCTACAATGAGCAGTTCTTC,CASSEAQDYLSYNEQFF,TRBV6-1,.,few,TRBJ2-1
TGTGCCAGCAACAGGCTCGGGAGATCGGGCGACGAGCAGTACTTC,CASNRLGRSGDEQYF,TRBV28,.,few,TRBJ2-7
TGTGCCAGCAGTTTACGGCCCTTATACAATGAGCAGTTCTTC,CASSLRPLYNEQFF,TRBV27,.,few,TRBJ2-1
TGTGCCAGCAAAGCACGAAACACCGGGGAGCTGTTTTTT,CASKARNTGELFF,TRBV6-6,.,few,TRBJ2-2
TGTGCCAGCTCCCCAGGGACAGGGTCGATGGTGGATACGCAGTATTTT,CASSPGTGSMVDTQYF,TRBV18,TRBD1,.,TRBJ2-3
TGCGCCAGCAGCCAAGTGGGGACAGGAAAGTACGAGCAGTACTTC,CASSQVGTGKYEQYF,TRBV4-1,TRBD1,.,TRBJ2-7
TGCAGCGTTAAGGACAGCTACAATGAGCAGTTCTTC,CSVKDSYNEQFF,TRBV29-1,.,many,TRBJ2-1
TGCAGTGCTAGTCAAACTAGCGGACAAGAGACCCAGTACTTC,CSASQTSGQETQYF,TRBV20-1,TRBD2,many,TRBJ2-5
TGTGCCAGCAGCTTAGCGGGAACTGCCTACGAGCAGTACTTC,CASSLAGTAYEQYF,TRBV11-3,.,few,TRBJ2-7
TGCAGCGTTGACAGGTCCTTGCCGGCGGCTTTCTTT,CSVDRSLPAAFF,TRBV29-1,.,.,TRBJ1-1
TGCAGTGCTAACCCAGCGGGAGGGGGCACAGATACGCAGTATTTT,CSANPAGGGTDTQYF,TRBV20-1,TRBD2,many,TRBJ2-3
TGTGCCAGCAGCTTTCGGGGGGGCGGGGATACGCAGTATTTT,CASSFRGGGDTQYF,TRBV9,TRBD2,many,TRBJ2-3
TGTGCCAGCAGCGGGGACTCGGTCGAGCAGTACTTC,CASSGDSVEQYF,TRBV9,.,.,TRBJ2-7
TGTGCCAGCAGCCAAGAAATTCCTTTGGCGGGGGACGGGGAGCTGTTTTTT,CASSQEIPLAGDGELFF,TRBV3-1,TRBD2,few,TRBJ2-2
TGCAGTGCTAGAAAAAGGGGTACCACCGGGGAGCTGTTTTTT,CSARKRGTTGELFF,TRBV20-1,.,.,TRBJ2-2
TGTGCCAGCAGCTTGGTGGGCCTCGCCTACGAGCAGTACTTC,CASSLVGLAYEQYF,TRBV5-6,.,few,TRBJ2-7